The clone carrying this T cell receptor (beta chain) was detected a few times. Its antigen remains unidentified. This specimen belongs to a study of response to subunit inactivated influenza vaccine. Findings and limits, study-wide: That few new T cells are recruited by each seasonal influenza vaccination was the authors' suggestion.

Trimming stripped 2 bases from V and 7 bases from J, with 12 bases between. The CDR3 loop spans 13 amino acids. Germline-derived CDR1 and CDR2 are MDHEN and SYDVKM. A single record per CDR3 protein comes from TCRdb applying MiXCR to the RT-PCR reads. Of about 700,000 distinct CDR3 sequences listed, 11% to 15% are singletons. This rearrangement joins TRBV28 to TRBJ2-7; unclear D gene. Here the sequenced sample was PBMCs from blood, taken around 15 days before vaccination. The clonotype comes from a man aged 50 or older who received an inactivated influenza vaccine. For the CDR3, the DNA is TGTGCCAGCAGTTTAAACAGACCGAGGGAGCAGTACTTC. This sequence encodes CASSLNRPREQYF. Supplemented by reference TRBV28 and TRBJ2-7, the full variable domain reads DVKVTQSSRYLVKRTGEKVFLECVQDMDHENMFWYRQDPGLGLRLIYFSYDVKMKEKGDIPEGYSVSREKKERFSLILESASTNQTSMYLCASSLNRPREQYFGPGTRLTVT.